The TCR beta chain under discussion was sequenced for a study of CD8 T cells in Susac syndrome (dated by TCRdb to 2018 to 2020). About the study as a whole: Repertoire sequencing was used to test whether CD8+ T cell activation and differentiation in Susac syndrome was antigen driven. The clonality of the CD8+ T cell repertoire was compared across some eleven healthy donors, around 14 Susac syndrome patients and around 16 multiple sclerosis patients. Paper-wide results and their limitations: The number of individuals in the TCR sequencing and HLA analysis was recognized as being relatively small.

Worth noting for this clonotype: Its target antigen remains unknown. Base quality data are lacking; no much larger clone is found one base away.

RNA was extracted with the RNeasy kit and roughly 0.5 to 1 ug was reverse transcribed using random hexamers. The immunoSEQ multiplex PCR assay, which covers 54 Vbeta and 13 Jbeta segments, was used to amplify TCR beta CDR3 regions. PCR amplification bias was corrected by using a synthetic template baseline for primer optimization and computational correction. The authors' pipeline ran thus. Only productive sequences were kept, with reads annotated to V, D and J genes according to IMGT and analyzed in immunoSEQ Analyzer. Clonality was computed as one minus Shannon entropy normalized by log2 of the number of productive unique sequences. Public and private clones were assessed among the 100 most prevalent clones of each patient and control. Clones were defined as Susac-specific when absent from the healthy and MS cohorts, from over 950 published viral clones and from other ImmuneACCESS disease sequences. The public reads were reanalyzed by TCRdb: fastp trimming at Q25, MiXCR alignment, in-frame beta chains only. Every entry covers one CDR3 protein and lists the most common genes and DNA from its rows. The V and J calls were not made by the authors but by TCRdb's processing. Here the sample has about 300,000 distinct CDR3 sequences; 70% to 90% occur a single time. The ten top clones hold 0.21% of the sample.

Inclusive of the bounding cysteine and phenylalanine, the CDR3 is 14 residues long. The CDR3 DNA has 42 bases and is translated from base 1. Trimming leaves V shorter by 3 bases and J shorter by 4 bases, with the junction holding 2 bases beyond the gene matches. High-throughput TCR beta sequencing profiled peripheral blood CD8+ and CD4+ T cells from healthy donors, Susac syndrome patients and multiple sclerosis patients. Treatment-naive patients with stable or active relapsing-remitting disease fulfilling revised McDonald criteria were used as multiple sclerosis controls. Bulk CD8+ and CD4+ T cells were purified by magnetic negative isolation, while CD8+ TEMRA cells were enriched using FACS. Blood was collected in EDTA tubes and processed within 24 hours, with PBMCs isolated through density gradient centrifugation. PBMCs intended for TCR sequencing were cryopreserved in liquid nitrogen and were subsequently thawed in a 37 degrees C water bath. The sorted or isolated CD4+, CD8+ and CD8+ TEMRA cells reached a purity of at least 90%.

The receptor comes from a human donor with multiple sclerosis. The sequence is built from TRBV12-3 or TRBV12-4 and TRBJ1-5; TRBD1 agrees with 8 junctional bases. The sequenced material came from CD8+ T cells from PBMCs. The DNA sequence reads TGTGCCAGCAGTTTGACAGGGGTAAATCAGCCCCAGCATTTT. The encoded protein is CASSLTGVNQPQHF.